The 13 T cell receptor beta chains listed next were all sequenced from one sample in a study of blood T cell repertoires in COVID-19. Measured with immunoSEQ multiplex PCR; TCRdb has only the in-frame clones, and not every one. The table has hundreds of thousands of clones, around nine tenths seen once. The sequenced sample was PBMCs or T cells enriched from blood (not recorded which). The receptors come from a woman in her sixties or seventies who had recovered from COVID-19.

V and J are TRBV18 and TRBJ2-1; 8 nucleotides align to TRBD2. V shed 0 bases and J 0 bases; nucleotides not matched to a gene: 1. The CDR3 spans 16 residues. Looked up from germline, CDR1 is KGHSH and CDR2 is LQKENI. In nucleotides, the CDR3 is TGTGCCAGCTCACCACCCCGGGGGGGCTCCTACAATGAGCAGTTCTTC. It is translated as CASSPPRGGSYNEQFF.

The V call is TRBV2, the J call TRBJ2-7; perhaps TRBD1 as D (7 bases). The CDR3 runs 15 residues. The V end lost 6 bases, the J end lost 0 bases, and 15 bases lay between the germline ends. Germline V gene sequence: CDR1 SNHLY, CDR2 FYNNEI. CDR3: CASRRRGQDSYEQYF. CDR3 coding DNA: TGTGCCAGCAGGAGGAGGGGGCAGGACTCCTACGAGCAGTACTTC.

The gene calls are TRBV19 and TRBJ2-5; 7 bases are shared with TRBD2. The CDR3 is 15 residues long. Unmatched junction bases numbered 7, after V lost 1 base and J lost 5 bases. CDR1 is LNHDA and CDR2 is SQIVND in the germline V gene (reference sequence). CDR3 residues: CASSIGTSPWETQYF. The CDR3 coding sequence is TGTGCCAGTAGTATAGGGACTAGTCCCTGGGAGACCCAGTACTTC. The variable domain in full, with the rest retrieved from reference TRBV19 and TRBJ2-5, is DGGITQSPKYLFRKEGQNVTLSCEQNLNHDAMYWYRQDPGQGLRLIYYSQIVNDFQKGDIAEGYSVSREKKESFPLTVTSAQKNPTAFYLCASSIGTSPWETQYFGPGTRLLVL.

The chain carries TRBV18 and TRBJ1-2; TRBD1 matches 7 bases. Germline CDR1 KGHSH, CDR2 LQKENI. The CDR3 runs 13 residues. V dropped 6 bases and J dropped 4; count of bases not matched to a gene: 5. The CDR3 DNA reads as TGTGCCAGCTCGGACGGACAGGTCTATGGCTACACCTTC. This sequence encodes CASSDGQVYGYTF.

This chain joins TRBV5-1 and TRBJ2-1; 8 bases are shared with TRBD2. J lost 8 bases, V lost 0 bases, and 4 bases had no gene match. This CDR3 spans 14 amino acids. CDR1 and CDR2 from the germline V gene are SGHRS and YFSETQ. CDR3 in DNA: TGCGCCAGCAGCTTGGTGGGACTAGGGGATGAGCAGTTCTTC. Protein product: CASSLVGLGDEQFF.

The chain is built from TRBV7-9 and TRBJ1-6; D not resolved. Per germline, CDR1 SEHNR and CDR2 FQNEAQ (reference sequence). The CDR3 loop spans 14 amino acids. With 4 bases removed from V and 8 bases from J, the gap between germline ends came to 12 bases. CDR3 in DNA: TGTGCCAGCAGCTCAAGACTCGGAGATTCACCCCTCCACTTT. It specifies CASSSRLGDSPLHF.

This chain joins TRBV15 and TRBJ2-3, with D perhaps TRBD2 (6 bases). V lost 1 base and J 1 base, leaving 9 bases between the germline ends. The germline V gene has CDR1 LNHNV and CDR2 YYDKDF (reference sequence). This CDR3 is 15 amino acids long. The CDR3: CATSRVGGGTDTQYF. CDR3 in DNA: TGTGCCACCAGCAGAGTAGGCGGGGGCACAGATACGCAGTATTTT.

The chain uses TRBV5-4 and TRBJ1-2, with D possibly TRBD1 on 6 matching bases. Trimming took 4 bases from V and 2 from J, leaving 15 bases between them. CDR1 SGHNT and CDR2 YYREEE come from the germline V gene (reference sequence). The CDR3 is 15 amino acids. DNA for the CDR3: TGTGCCAGCAGCCCGGGGACACTTAGAAACTATGGCTACACCTTC. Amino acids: CASSPGTLRNYGYTF.

CDR3 nucleotide sequence: TGTGCCAGCAGCGTAGGCGGACAGGGCATTAATGAAAAACTGTTTTTT. Its protein is CASSVGGQGINEKLFF. This rearrangement joins TRBV9 to TRBJ1-4, with 8 bases matching TRBD1. The length of the CDR3 is 16 residues. Germline V lookup: CDR1 SGDLS, CDR2 YYNGEE. V trimming: 0 bases; J trimming: 4 bases; junction bases outside the gene matches: 5.

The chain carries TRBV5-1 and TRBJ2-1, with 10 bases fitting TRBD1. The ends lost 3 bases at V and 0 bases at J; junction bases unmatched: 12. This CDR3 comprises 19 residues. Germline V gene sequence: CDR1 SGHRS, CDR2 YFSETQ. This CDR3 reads CASSYPGQGTISSYNEQFF. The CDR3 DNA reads TGCGCCAGCAGCTACCCGGGACAGGGGACTATCAGCTCCTACAATGAGCAGTTCTTC.

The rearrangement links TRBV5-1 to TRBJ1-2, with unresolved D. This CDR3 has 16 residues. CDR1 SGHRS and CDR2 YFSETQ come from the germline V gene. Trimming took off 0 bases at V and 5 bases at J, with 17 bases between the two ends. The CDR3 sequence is CASSLGASTSGYGYTF. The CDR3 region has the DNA TGCGCCAGCAGCTTGGGCGCGTCCACGAGTGGTTATGGCTACACCTTC.

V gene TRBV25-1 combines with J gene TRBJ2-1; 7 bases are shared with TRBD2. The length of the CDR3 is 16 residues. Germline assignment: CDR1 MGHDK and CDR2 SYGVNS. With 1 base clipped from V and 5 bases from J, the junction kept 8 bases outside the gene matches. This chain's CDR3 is CASSECPSGKNNEQFF. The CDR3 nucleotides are TGTGCCAGCAGTGAATGCCCTAGCGGAAAAAACAATGAGCAGTTCTTC.

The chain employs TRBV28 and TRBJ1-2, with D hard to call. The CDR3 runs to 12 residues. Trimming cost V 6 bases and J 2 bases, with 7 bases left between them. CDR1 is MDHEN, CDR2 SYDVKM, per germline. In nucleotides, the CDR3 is TGTGCCAGCAGCCCACGGAACTATGGCTACACCTTC. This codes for CASSPRNYGYTF.